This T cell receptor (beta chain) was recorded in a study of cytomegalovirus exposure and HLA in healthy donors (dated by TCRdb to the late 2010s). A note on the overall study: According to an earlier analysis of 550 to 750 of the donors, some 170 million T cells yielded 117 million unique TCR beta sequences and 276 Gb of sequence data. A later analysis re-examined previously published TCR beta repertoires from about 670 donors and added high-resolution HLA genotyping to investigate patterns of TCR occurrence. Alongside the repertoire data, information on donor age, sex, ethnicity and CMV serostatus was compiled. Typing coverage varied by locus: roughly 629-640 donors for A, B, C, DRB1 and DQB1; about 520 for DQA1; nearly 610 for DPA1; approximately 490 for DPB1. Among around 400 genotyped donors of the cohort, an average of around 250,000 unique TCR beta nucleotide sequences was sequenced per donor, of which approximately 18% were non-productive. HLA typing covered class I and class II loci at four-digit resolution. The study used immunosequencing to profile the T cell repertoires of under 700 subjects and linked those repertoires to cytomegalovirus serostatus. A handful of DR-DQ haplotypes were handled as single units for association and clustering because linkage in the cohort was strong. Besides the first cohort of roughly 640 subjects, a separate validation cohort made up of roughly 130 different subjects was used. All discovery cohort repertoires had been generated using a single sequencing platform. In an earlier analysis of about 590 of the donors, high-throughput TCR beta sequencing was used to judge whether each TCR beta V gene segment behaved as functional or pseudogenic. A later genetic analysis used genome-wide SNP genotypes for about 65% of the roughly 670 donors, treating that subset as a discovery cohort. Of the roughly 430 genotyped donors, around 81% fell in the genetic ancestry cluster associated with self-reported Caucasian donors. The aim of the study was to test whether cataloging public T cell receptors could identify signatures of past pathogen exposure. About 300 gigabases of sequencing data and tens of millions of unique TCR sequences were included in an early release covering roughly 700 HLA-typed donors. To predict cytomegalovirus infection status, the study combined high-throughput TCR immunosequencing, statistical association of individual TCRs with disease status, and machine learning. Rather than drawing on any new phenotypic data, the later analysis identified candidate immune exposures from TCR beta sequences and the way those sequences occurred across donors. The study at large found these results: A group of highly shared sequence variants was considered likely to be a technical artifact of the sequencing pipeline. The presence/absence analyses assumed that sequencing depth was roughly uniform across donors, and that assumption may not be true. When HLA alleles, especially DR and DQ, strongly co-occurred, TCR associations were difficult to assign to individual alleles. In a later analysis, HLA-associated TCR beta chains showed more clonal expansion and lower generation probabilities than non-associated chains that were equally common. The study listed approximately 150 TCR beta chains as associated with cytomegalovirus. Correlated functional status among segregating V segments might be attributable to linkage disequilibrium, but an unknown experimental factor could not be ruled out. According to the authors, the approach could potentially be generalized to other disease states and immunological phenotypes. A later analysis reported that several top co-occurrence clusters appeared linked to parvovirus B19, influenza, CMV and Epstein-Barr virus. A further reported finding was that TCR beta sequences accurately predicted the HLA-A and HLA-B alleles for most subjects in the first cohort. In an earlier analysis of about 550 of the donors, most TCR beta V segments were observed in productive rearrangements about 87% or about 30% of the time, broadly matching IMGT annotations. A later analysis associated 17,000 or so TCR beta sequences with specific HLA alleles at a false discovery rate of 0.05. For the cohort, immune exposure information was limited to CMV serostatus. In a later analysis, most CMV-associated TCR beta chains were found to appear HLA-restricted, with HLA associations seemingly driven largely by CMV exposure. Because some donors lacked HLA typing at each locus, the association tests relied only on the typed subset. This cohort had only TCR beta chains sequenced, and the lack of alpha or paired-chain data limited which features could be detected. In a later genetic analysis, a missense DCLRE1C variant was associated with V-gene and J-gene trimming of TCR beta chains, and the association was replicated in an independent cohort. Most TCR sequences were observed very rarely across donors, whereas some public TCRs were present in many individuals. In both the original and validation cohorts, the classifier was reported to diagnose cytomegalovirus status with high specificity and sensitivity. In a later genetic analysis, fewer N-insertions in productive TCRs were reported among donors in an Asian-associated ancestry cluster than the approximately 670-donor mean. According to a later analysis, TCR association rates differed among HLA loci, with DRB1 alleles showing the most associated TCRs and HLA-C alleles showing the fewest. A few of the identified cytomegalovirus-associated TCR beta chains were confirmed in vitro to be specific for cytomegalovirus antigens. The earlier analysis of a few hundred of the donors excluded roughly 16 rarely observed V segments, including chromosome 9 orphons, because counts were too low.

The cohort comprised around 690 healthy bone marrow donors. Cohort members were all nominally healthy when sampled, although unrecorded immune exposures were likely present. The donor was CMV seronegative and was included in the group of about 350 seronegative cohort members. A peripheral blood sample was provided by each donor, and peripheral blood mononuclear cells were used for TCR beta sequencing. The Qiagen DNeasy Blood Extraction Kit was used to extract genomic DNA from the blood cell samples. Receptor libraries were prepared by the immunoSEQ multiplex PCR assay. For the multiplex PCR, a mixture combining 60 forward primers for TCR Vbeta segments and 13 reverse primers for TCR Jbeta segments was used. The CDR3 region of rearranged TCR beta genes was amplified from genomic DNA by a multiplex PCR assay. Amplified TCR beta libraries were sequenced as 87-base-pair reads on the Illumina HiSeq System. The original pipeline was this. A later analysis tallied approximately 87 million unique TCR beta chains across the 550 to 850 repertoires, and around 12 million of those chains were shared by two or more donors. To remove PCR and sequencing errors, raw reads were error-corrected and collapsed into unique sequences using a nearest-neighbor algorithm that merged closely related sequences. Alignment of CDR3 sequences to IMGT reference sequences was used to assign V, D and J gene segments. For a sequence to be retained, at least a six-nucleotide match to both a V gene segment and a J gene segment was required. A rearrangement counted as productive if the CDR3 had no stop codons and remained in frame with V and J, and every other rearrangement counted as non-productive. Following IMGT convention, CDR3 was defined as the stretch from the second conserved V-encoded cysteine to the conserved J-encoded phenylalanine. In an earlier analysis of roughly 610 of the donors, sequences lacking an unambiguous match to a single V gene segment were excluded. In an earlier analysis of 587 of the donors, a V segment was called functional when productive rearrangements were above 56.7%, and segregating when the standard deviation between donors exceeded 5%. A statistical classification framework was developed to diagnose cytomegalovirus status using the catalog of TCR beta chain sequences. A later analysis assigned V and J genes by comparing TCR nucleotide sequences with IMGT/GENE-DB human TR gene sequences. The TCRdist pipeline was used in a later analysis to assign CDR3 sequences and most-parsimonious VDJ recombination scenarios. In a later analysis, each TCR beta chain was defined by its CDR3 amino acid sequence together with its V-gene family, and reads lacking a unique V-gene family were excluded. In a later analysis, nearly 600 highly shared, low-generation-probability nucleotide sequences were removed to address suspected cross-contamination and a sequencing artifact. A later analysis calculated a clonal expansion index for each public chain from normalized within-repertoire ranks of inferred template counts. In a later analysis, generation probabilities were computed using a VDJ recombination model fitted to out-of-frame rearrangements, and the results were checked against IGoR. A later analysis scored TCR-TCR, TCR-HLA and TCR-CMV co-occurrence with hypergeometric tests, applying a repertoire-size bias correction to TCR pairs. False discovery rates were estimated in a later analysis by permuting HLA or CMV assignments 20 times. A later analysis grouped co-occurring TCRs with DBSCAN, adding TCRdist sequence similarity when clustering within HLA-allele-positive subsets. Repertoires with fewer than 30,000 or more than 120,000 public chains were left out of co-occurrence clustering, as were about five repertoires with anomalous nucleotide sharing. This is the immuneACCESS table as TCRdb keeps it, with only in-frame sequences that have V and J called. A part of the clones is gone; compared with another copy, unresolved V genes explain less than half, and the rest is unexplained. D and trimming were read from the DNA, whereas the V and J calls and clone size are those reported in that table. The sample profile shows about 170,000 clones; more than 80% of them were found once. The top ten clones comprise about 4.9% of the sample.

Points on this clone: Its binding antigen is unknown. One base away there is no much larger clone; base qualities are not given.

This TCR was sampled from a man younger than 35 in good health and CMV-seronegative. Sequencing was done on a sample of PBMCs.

The CDR3 protein sequence reads: CASTPGTPNQPQHF. The sequence in DNA is TGTGCCAGTACTCCTGGGACACCTAATCAGCCCCAGCATTTT. In this chain, TRBV19 is recombined with TRBJ1-5; a tentative D match to TRBD1 spans 6 bases. V sheds 7 bases and J sheds 4 bases, leaving 14 bases between their ends. The CDR3 measures 14 amino acids from cysteine to phenylalanine. The DNA shown is the 42-base CDR3, in frame from base 1. The germline V gene (reference sequence) provides CDR1 LNHDA and CDR2 SQIVND.